This TCR beta chain appears in the sequencing data of a study of blood T cell repertoires in COVID-19. As for the study in general: Researchers got acute and convalescent COVID-19 samples from the United States, Italy and Spain. Sources were T cells, B-cell-depleted T cells, or PBMCs; the material itself was cDNA or gDNA.

Assay used: immunoSEQ multiplex PCR; TCRdb lists only in-frame clones, some missing. There are roughly 48,000 clones in the sample; 65% to 85% occur only once, and approximately 54% lies in the top ten. Germline values: CDR1 LGHNT, CDR2 FRNRAP. Trimming shortened V by 0 bases and J by 0 bases, and 12 bases separated the two germline ends. The CDR3 has 17 amino acids. This clone appeared a single time. This TCR derives from a man aged 65-85 years with acute or convalescent COVID-19. The gene calls are TRBV12-5 and TRBJ2-1; a weak D match, TRBD2 (6 bases). Sequencing was performed on peripheral blood. The CDR3 DNA sequence: TGTGCTAGTGGTTTGGTATCTGCGGGGAGCTCCTACAATGAGCAGTTCTTC. It is translated as CASGLVSAGSSYNEQFF.